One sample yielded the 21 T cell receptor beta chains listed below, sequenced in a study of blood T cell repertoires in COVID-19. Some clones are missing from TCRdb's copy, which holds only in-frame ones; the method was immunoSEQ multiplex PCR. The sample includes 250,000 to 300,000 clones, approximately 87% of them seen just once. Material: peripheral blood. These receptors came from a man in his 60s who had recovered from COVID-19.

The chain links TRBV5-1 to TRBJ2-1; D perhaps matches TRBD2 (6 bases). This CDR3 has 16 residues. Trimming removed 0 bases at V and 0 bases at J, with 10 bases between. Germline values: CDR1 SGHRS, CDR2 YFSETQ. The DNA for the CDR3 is TGCGCCAGCAGCTTGGTTGGGGGGAGCTCCTACAATGAGCAGTTCTTC. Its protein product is CASSLVGGSSYNEQFF.

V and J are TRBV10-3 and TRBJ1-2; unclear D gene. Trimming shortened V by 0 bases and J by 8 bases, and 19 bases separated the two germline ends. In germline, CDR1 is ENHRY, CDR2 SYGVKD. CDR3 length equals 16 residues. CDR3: CAISESMRLAADGYTF. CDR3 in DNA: TGTGCCATCAGTGAGTCGATGAGGTTGGCGGCAGACGGCTACACCTTC.

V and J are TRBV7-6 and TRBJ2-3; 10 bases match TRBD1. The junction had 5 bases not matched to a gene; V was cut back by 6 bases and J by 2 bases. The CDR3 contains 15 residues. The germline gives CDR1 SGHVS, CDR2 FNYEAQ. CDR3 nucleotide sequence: TGTGCCAGCAGTTGGGACAGGGGATACACAGATACGCAGTATTTT. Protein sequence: CASSWDRGYTDTQYF.

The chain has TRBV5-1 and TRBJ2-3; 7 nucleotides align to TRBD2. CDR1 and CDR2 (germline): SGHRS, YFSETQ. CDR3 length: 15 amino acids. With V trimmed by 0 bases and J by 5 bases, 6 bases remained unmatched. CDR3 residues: CASSLEGGSGDTQYF. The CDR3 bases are TGCGCCAGCAGCTTGGAGGGCGGGAGCGGAGATACGCAGTATTTT.

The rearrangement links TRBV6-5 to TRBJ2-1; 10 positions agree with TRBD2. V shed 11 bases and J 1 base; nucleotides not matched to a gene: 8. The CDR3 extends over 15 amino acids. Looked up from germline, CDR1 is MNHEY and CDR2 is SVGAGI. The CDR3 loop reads CACDSGGASYNEQFF. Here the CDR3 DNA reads TGTGCCTGCGACAGCGGGGGGGCTTCCTACAATGAGCAGTTCTTC.

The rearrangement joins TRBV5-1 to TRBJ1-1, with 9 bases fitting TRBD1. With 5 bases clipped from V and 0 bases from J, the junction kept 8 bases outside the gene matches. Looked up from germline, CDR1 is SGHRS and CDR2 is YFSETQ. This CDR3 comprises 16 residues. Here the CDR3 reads CASRPTGGIMNTEAFF. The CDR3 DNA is TGCGCCAGCAGGCCGACAGGGGGAATAATGAACACTGAAGCTTTCTTT.

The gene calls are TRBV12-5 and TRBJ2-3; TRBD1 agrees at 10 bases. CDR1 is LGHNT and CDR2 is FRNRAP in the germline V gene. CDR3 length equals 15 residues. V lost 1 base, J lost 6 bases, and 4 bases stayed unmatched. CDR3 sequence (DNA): TGTGCTAGTGGTTTGGGACAGGGGGCCTGGGATACGCAGTATTTT. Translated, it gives CASGLGQGAWDTQYF.

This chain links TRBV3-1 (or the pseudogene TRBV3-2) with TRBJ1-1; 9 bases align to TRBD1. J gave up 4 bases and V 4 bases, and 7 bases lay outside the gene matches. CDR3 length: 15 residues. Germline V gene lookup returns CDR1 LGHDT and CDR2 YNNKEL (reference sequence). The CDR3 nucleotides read TGTGCCAGCAGCCGCGGGGACAGGGTGGCCACTGAAGCTTTCTTT. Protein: CASSRGDRVATEAFF.

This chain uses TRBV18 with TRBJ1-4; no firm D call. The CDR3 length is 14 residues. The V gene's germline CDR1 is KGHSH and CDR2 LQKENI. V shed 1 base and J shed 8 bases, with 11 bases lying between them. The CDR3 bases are TGTGCCAGCTCACCACGGCCGGGTGGGGAAAAACTGTTTTTT. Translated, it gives CASSPRPGGEKLFF.

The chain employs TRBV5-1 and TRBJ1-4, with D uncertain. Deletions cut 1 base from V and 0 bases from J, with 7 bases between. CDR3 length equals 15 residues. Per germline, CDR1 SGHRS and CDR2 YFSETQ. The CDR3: CASSLSPTTNEKLFF. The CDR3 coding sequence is TGCGCCAGCAGCTTGAGTCCTACAACTAATGAAAAACTGTTTTTT.

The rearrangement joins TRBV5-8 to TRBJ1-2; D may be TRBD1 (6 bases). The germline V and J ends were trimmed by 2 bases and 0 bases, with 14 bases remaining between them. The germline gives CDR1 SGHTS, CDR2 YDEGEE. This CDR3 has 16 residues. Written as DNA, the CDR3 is TGTGCCAGCAGCTTTATGACAGGCCCAGCTAACTATGGCTACACCTTC. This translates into CASSFMTGPANYGYTF.

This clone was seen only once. CDR3 amino acids: CASSLGLYEQYF. CDR3 in DNA: TGTGCCAGCAGTTTGGGGCTCTACGAGCAGTACTTC. The chain joins TRBV6-6 to TRBJ2-7; tentative D call: TRBD1 (5 bases). The V end was cut by 4 bases, the J end by 3 bases, with 7 bases between. The CDR3 spans 12 residues. Germline V CDR1 and CDR2: MNHNY, SVGAGI (reference sequence).

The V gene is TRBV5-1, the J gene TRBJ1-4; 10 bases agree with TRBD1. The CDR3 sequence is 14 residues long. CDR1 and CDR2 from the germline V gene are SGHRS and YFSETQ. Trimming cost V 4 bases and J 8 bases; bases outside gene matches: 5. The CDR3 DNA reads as TGCGCCAGCAGCCCCCGGGACAGGGGCGAAAAACTGTTTTTT. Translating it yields CASSPRDRGEKLFF.

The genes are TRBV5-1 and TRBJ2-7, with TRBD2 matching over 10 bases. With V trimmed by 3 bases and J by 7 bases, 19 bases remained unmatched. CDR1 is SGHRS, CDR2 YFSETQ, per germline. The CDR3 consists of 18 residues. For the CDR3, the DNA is TGCGCCAGCAGCTACGAACCAGCGGGGGGGACTACCCTCGGGGAGCAGTACTTC. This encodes CASSYEPAGGTTLGEQYF.

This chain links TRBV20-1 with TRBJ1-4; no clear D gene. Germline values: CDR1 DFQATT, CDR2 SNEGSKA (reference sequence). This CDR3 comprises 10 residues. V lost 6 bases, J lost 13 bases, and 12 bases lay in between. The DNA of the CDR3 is TGCAGTGCCCAGGACGAGGGACTGTTTTTT. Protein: CSAQDEGLFF.

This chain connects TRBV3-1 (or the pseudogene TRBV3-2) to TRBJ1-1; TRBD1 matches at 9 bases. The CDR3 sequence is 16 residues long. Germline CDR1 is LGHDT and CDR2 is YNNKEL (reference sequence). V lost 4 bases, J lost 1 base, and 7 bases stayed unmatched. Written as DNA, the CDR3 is TGTGCCAGCAGCCGCGGACAGGGGATTACGAACACTGAAGCTTTCTTT. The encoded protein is CASSRGQGITNTEAFF.

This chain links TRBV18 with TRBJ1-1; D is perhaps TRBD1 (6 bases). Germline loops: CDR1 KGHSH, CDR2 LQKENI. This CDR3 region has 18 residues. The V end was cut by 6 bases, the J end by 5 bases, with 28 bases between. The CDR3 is CASSRSRGGAGSGTEAFF. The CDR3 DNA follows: TGTGCCAGCTCGCGCTCACGGGGGGGCGCAGGGTCGGGGACTGAAGCTTTCTTT.

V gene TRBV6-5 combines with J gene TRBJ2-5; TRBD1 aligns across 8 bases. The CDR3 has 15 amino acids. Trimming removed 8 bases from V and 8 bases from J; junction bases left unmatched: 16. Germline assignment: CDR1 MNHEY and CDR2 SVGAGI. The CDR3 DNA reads TGTGCCAGCTGGTCGGGGACAGGCAAGAAGAAAACCCAGTACTTC. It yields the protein CASWSGTGKKKTQYF.

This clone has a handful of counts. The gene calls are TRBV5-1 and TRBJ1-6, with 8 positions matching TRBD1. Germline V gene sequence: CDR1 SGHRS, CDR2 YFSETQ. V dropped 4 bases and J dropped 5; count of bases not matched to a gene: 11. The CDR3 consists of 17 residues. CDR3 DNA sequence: TGCGCCAGCAGCCGACGGACAGGGCCCGGGGATAATTCACCCCTCCACTTT. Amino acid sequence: CASSRRTGPGDNSPLHF.

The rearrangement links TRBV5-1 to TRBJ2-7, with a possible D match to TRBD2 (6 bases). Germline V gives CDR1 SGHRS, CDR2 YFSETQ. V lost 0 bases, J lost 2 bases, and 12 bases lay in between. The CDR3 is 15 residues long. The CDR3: CASSLVGGAPYEQYF. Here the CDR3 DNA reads TGCGCCAGCAGCTTGGTAGGCGGGGCCCCCTACGAGCAGTACTTC.

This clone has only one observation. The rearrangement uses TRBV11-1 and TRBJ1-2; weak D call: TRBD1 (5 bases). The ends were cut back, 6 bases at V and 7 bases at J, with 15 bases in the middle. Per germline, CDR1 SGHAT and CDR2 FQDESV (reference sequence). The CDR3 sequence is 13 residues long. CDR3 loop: CASSPRPGRGYTF. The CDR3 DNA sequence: TGTGCCAGCAGTCCTAGGCCAGGGCGTGGCTACACCTTC.